These 16 T cell receptor beta chains came from one sample sequenced in a study of CDR3 diversity in severe acne. One entry per CDR3 protein, called by TCRdb with MiXCR from the PCR reads. The data hold over 85,000 distinct CDR3 sequences, with roughly half observed a single time. Sequenced: blood. The receptor set was obtained from a male donor with acne.

In this sample, this clonotype turned up once. Possible read error: a much larger clone is one base away. V usage is TRBV20-1 and J usage is TRBJ1-1; unclear D gene. Germline CDR1 is DFQATT and CDR2 is SNEGSKA (reference sequence). CDR3 length equals 14 residues. The CDR3 nucleotides read TGCAGTGCTAGAGACCGCCGCGCGAACACTGAAGCTCTCTTT. Translated: CSARDRRANTEALF.

Only one count was recorded for this clonotype. With a much larger clone just one base away, this may be a read error. This chain uses TRBV5-4 with TRBJ1-1; D remains ambiguous. V was shortened by 4 bases and J by 0 bases, with 16 bases between the two germline ends. The germline V gene has CDR1 SGHNT and CDR2 YYREEE (reference sequence). The CDR3 covers 16 residues. DNA for the CDR3: TGTGCCAGCAGCCCCTCCGGGGAGTTAGTGAACACTGAAGCTTTCTTT. Translating it yields CASSPSGELVNTEAFF.

V is TRBV5-1 and J is TRBJ2-7; perhaps TRBD1 as D (6 bases). This CDR3 has 15 amino acids. Germline V lookup: CDR1 SGHRS, CDR2 YFSETQ. The V and J ends lost 4 bases and 2 bases respectively, with 16 bases between them. The CDR3 nucleotides read TGCGCCAGCAGCACACGGTGGGGGCCTACCTACGAGCAGTACTTC. This codes for CASSTRWGPTYEQYF.

Concerning this clonotype itself: An end of the junction differs from the germline gene, which may be a read error. This sequence joins TRBV6-1 and TRBJ1-3, with 10 bases matching TRBD1. Germline assignment: CDR1 MNHNS and CDR2 SASEGT. This CDR3 is 14 amino acids long. Written as DNA, the CDR3 is TGTGCCAGCAGTGGACAGGGGGCGGGAAGCACCATATATTTT. Residues: CASSGQGAGSTIYF.

This clonotype was detected a few times. J is TRBJ1-3 and V is TRBV25-1; unclear D gene. This CDR3 spans 14 amino acids. The germline V and J ends were trimmed by 7 bases and 0 bases, with 10 bases remaining between them. Germline CDR1 reads MGHDK; CDR2 reads SYGVNS. The DNA for the CDR3 is TGTGCCAGCACGGGCACTACCTCTGGAAACACCATATATTTT. Translated, it gives CASTGTTSGNTIYF.

In the case of this clonotype: This likely comes from a read error, as the CDR3 has no conserved phenylalanine or tryptophan at its end. The chain recombines TRBV10-3 with TRBJ2-3; 7 nucleotides align to TRBD2. Germline CDR1 is ENHRY and CDR2 is SYGVKD. This CDR3 region has 14 residues. V was pared by 6 bases and J by 0 bases, with 3 bases of the junction left unmatched. CDR3 DNA: TGTGCCATCAGCTTCGGGGGGAGCACAGATACGCAGTATTTA. It encodes CAISFGGSTDTQYL.

The chain carries TRBV20-1 and TRBJ2-1; TRBD2 agrees at 9 bases. The CDR3 is 12 residues long. Per the germline V gene, CDR1 is DFQATT and CDR2 is SNEGSKA (reference sequence). CDR3 nucleotides: TGCAGCTCTAGCGGGACGTACAATGAGCAGTTCTTC. It codes for CSSSGTYNEQFF.

This clonotype was counted at least ten times. CDR3 nucleotides: TGTGCCAGCATGCGAGGTCAGGGCTACACCTTC. Its protein product is CASMRGQGYTF. The rearrangement joins TRBV28 to TRBJ1-2; D is ambiguous. The germline CDR1 and CDR2 sequences are MDHEN and SYDVKM. There are 11 residues in the CDR3. The V and J ends lost 7 bases and 8 bases respectively, with 11 bases between them.

V is TRBV13 and J is TRBJ2-7, with 8 bases identical to TRBD1. Germline V gene data show CDR1 as PRHDT and CDR2 as FYEKMQ (reference sequence). V trimming: 4 bases; J trimming: 5 bases; junction bases outside the gene matches: 7. This CDR3 has 14 residues. For the CDR3, the DNA is TGTGCCAGCAGCTCCGACAGGGGTAACAACGAGCAGTACTTC. It yields the protein CASSSDRGNNEQYF.

This clonotype was counted ten times or more. The chain has TRBV28 and TRBJ2-7; a weak D match, TRBD1 (6 bases). V gave up 2 bases and J gave up 6 bases, with 14 bases separating them. The CDR3 is made up of 14 amino acids. Germline values: CDR1 MDHEN, CDR2 SYDVKM. CDR3 residues: CASSLTPHRVEQYF. The CDR3 coding sequence is TGTGCCAGCAGTTTAACCCCCCACAGGGTCGAGCAGTACTTC. Filled out from reference TRBV28 and TRBJ2-7, the complete variable domain reads DVKVTQSSRYLVKRTGEKVFLECVQDMDHENMFWYRQDPGLGLRLIYFSYDVKMKEKGDIPEGYSVSREKKERFSLILESASTNQTSMYLCASSLTPHRVEQYFGPGTRLTVT.

This chain uses TRBV20-1 with TRBJ2-1, with 10 positions matching TRBD2. Germline assignment: CDR1 DFQATT and CDR2 SNEGSKA (reference sequence). There are 15 residues in the CDR3. V gave up 2 bases and J gave up 5 bases; unmatched junction bases: 6. For the CDR3, the DNA is TGCAGTGCTAGAACTAGCGGGACCCTCGACAATGAGCAGTTCTTC. Its translation is CSARTSGTLDNEQFF.

This sequence joins TRBV29-1 and TRBJ1-2, with unresolved D. The V and J ends lost 3 bases and 2 bases respectively, with 7 bases between them. Germline CDR1 reads SQVTM; CDR2 reads ANQGSEA. This CDR3 spans 12 amino acids. CDR3 region: CSVEGNNYGYTF. Here the CDR3 DNA reads TGCAGCGTTGAGGGCAACAACTATGGCTACACCTTC.

This clonotype was seen many times. This rearrangement joins TRBV6-6 to TRBJ2-7, with D possibly called TRBD1 or TRBD2 (5 bases each). The V and J ends lost 6 bases and 7 bases respectively, with 16 bases between them. The germline V gene encodes CDR1 MNHNY and CDR2 SVGAGI (reference sequence). The CDR3 contains 13 residues. CDR3: CASSLGTSGEQYF. The CDR3 DNA reads TGTGCCAGCAGCCTAGGGACCTCGGGAGAGCAGTACTTC.

V usage is TRBV10-3 and J usage is TRBJ1-1, with 10 bases matching TRBD1. V gave up 6 bases and J gave up 10 bases; unmatched junction bases: 8. CDR1 and CDR2 from the germline V gene are ENHRY and SYGVKD. This CDR3 has 13 residues. CDR3 residues: CAIRNRDRGAAFF. The CDR3 DNA reads TGTGCCATCAGGAACCGGGACAGGGGAGCAGCTTTCTTT.

The chain recombines TRBV7-8 with TRBJ2-1; 7 bases are a match to TRBD2. The J segment lost 7 bases and the V segment lost 5 bases, leaving 8 bases of the junction unmatched. The CDR3 covers 14 residues. From germline, CDR1 is SGHVS and CDR2 FQNEAQ. The DNA of the CDR3 is TGTGCCAGCAGCCCACTAGCGACCACGAATGAGCAGTTCTTC. This codes for CASSPLATTNEQFF.

V and J are TRBV9 and TRBJ1-3; tentatively, D is TRBD1 (6 bases). CDR1 is SGDLS, CDR2 YYNGEE, per germline. The CDR3 consists of 14 residues. Trimming pared 4 bases from V and 4 bases from J, leaving 12 bases between. CDR3 sequence (DNA): TGTGCCAGCAGCCCCCGGACAGTGGGAAACACCATATATTTT. Protein sequence: CASSPRTVGNTIYF.